This TCR beta chain was captured by sequencing in a study of T-cell reconstitution after alpha-beta-depleted transplantation in children. Preparation of the TCRbeta library involved a method that used unique molecular identifiers. TCRdb called the PCR reads again in MiXCR, with one record for every CDR3 protein. The sample lists about 460,000 distinct CDR3 sequences, roughly a tenth occurring once. This clonotype was detected many times. Antigen specificity is unknown. The CDR3 totals 15 residues. V was trimmed by 4 bases and J by 4 bases, leaving 17 bases between them. Germline CDR1 is SGDLS and CDR2 is YYNGEE. General study points: High day-60 TCRbeta diversity in some patients came from surviving recipient T cells and thymic progenitors.

This receptor was obtained from a child aged 2-9 years with inherited bone marrow failure, due to receive a stem cell transplant. The sequencing used PBMCs, collected before TCRalphabeta/CD19-depleted stem cell transplant. This chain joins TRBV9 and TRBJ2-5; either TRBD1 or TRBD2 may supply D (7 bases each). In DNA, the CDR3 is TGTGCCAGCAGCCCAGGGGGGGGCGCGTTAGAGACCCAGTACTTC. The encoded protein is CASSPGGGALETQYF.